These 12 T cell receptor beta chains were all obtained from the same sample, sequenced in a study of T cell clones after liver transplantation. The protocol was immunoSEQ multiplex PCR, while the TCRdb copy is restricted to in-frame clones and leaves out a portion. The sample has some 120,000 clones; 90% are singletons. The specimen comprised CD4+ T cells from blood, sampled 12 months after liver transplant. The receptors come from a human patient who received a liver transplant. Part of the T cell pool may stem from the graft donor.

The chain combines TRBV30 with TRBJ1-5, with TRBD1 identical over 7 bases. V was clipped by 1 base and J by 7 bases; unmatched bases: 4. CDR3 length equals 13 residues. CDR1 and CDR2 from the germline V gene are GTSNPN and SVGIG (reference sequence). The CDR3 here is CAWSAQGRQPQHF. As DNA, the CDR3 is TGTGCCTGGAGTGCACAGGGGCGGCAGCCCCAGCATTTT. Supplemented by reference TRBV30 and TRBJ1-5, the full variable domain reads SQTIHQWPATLVQPVGSPLSLECTVEGTSNPNLYWYRQAAGRGLQLLFYSVGIGQISSEVPQNLSASRPQDRQFILSSKKLLLSDSGFYLCAWSAQGRQPQHFGDGTRLSIL.

V is TRBV13 and J is TRBJ2-3, with TRBD1 as a possible D gene (5 bases). This CDR3 has 13 amino acids. Germline V lookup: CDR1 PRHDT, CDR2 FYEKMQ (reference sequence). Trimming stripped 2 bases from V and 12 bases from J, with 15 bases between. CDR3 coding DNA: TGTGCCAGCAGCTTACGAGAACAGGAGACACAGTATTTT. Translated: CASSLREQETQYF.

The rearrangement links TRBV6-5 to TRBJ2-7; D ambiguous. The CDR3 covers 16 residues. Germline V gene data show CDR1 as MNHEY and CDR2 as SVGAGI. Trimming shortened V by 0 bases and J by 7 bases, and 19 bases separated the two germline ends. The CDR3 DNA reads as TGTGCCAGCAGTTACTCGACCGTTCCCGATCGTCGGGAGCAGTACTTC. Its protein is CASSYSTVPDRREQYF.

The genes are TRBV7-2 and TRBJ2-3, with TRBD2 matching over 8 bases. With V trimmed by 0 bases and J by 5 bases, 7 bases remained unmatched. CDR3 length: 16 residues. The germline CDR1 and CDR2 sequences are SGHTA and FQGNSA. CDR3: CASSLAGTRVGDTQYF. The CDR3 DNA reads TGTGCCAGCAGCTTAGCGGGGACTAGGGTAGGAGATACGCAGTATTTT.

V usage is TRBV7-2 and J usage is TRBJ1-1, with a possible D match to TRBD1 (5 bases). Germline V CDR1 and CDR2: SGHTA, FQGNSA. V lost 7 bases, J lost 3 bases, and 15 bases lay in between. This CDR3 spans 14 amino acids. The CDR3 sequence is CASMKSRDYTEAFF. In DNA, the CDR3 is TGTGCCAGCATGAAAAGCAGGGACTACACTGAAGCTTTCTTT.

V and J are TRBV7-2 and TRBJ2-3, with D unresolved. With 4 bases removed from V and 0 bases from J, the gap between germline ends came to 5 bases. Germline V CDR1 and CDR2: SGHTA, FQGNSA. CDR3 length: 13 amino acids. The CDR3 protein is CASSSTSTDTQYF. The DNA for the CDR3 is TGTGCCAGCAGCTCCACTAGCACAGATACGCAGTATTTT.

The rearrangement joins TRBV5-1 to TRBJ2-3, with 13 bases matching TRBD2. CDR3 length: 22 residues. Germline V CDR1 and CDR2: SGHRS, YFSETQ. Trimming at V came to 4 bases and at J to 0 bases, leaving 20 bases not matched to a gene. Here the CDR3 DNA reads TGCGCCAGCAGCATCGGCGGGGGCAGGGGACTAGCGGGGATTCCTAGCACAGATACGCAGTATTTT. Translation: CASSIGGGRGLAGIPSTDTQYF.

This clone was seen a few times. The chain links TRBV29-1 to TRBJ2-7; a weak D match, TRBD2 (6 bases). Germline V gives CDR1 SQVTM, CDR2 ANQGSEA. The ends were cut back, 0 bases at V and 12 bases at J, with 15 bases in the middle. CDR3 length equals 12 residues. The CDR3 bases are TGCAGCGTTGAAGATTTAGGAGGGGAGGCGTACTTC. It translates to CSVEDLGGEAYF.

The J gene is TRBJ2-7, the V gene TRBV5-1; 9 bases agree with TRBD1. There are 13 residues in the CDR3. Trimming at V came to 4 bases and at J to 5 bases, leaving 4 bases not matched to a gene. Germline assignment: CDR1 SGHRS and CDR2 YFSETQ. DNA for the CDR3: TGCGCCAGCAGCCAAGGACAGGGGAACGAGCAGTACTTC. This translates into CASSQGQGNEQYF.

In this sample, this clone turned up a few times. The chain uses TRBV6-5 and TRBJ2-7; 8 bases fit TRBD1. The CDR3 is 13 residues long. The V segment lost 6 bases and the J segment 3 bases; nucleotides outside the gene matches: 4. The germline gives CDR1 MNHEY, CDR2 SVGAGI. CDR3 DNA: TGTGCCAGCAGGGCAGGGGGCGGCTACGAGCAGTACTTC. This sequence encodes CASRAGGGYEQYF.

The V call is TRBV6-5, the J call TRBJ1-3; D is unclear. Per germline, CDR1 MNHEY and CDR2 SVGAGI. The V end was cut by 10 bases, the J end by 4 bases, with 14 bases between. The CDR3 loop spans 13 amino acids. The CDR3 reads CATRPLRGNTIYF. As DNA, the CDR3 is TGTGCCACCCGGCCTTTGCGGGGAAACACCATATATTTT.

The V call is TRBV5-6, the J call TRBJ2-3; TRBD2 matches 9 bases. Germline CDR1 SGHDT, CDR2 YYEEEE. V lost 2 bases and J lost 2; bases outside the gene matches: 3. The CDR3 length is 15 residues. CDR3 in DNA: TGTGCCAGCAGCTTAGCGGGAGGCTCCACAGATACGCAGTATTTT. Translation gives CASSLAGGSTDTQYF. Looking up the rest from reference TRBV5-6 and TRBJ2-3 gives the full variable domain: DAGVTQSPTHLIKTRGQQVTLRCSPKSGHDTVSWYQQALGQGPQFIFQYYEEEERQRGNFPDRFSGHQFPNYSSELNVNALLLGDSALYLCASSLAGGSTDTQYFGPGTRLTVL.